This TCR beta chain was recorded in a study of blood T cell repertoires in COVID-19 (dated by TCRdb to the early 2020s). Notes on the research overall: The collaborator samples originated in the United States, Italy and Spain and spanned the acute and convalescent phases of COVID-19. Subjects who had been exposed to COVID-19, were actively infected with it, or had recovered from it provided the deeply sampled blood TCRbeta repertoires that made up the dataset. Samples were obtained from the ongoing ImmuneRACE study (first 160 participants) and from 1,254 subjects provided by 6 global collaborators. The material from the prospective study consisted of cDNA or gDNA derived from T cells, B-cell-depleted T cells, or PBMCs. Where HLA class I and class II types were available, the types were taken from metadata supplied by the sample provider, not from assay-based typing. The repertoires were released in a freely available public database meant as a resource for research on the immune response to SARS-CoV-2. A de-identified subject ID, COVID-19 status, age in years and sex were almost always included in the sample metadata. Study-wide findings and limitations: Clinical and demographic metadata were provided uncurated, with the amount varying by source and participant.

TCRbeta CDR3 regions were amplified from genomic DNA by means of the immunoSEQ Assay, a bias-controlled multiplex PCR. Per the source publication's procedure: The number of nucleated cells in each sample was estimated by amplification of reference gene primers within the assay. Sequence reads were collapsed and filtered to measure the absolute abundance of every unique TCRbeta CDR3 rearrangement. For each sample, productive Simpson clonality was calculated as the square root of Simpson's diversity index across productive rearrangements. TCRdb obtained this table from immuneACCESS and retained in-frame rearrangements with V and J assigned. These tables miss some clones; where compared with another copy, unresolved V genes account for less than half of the shortfall, and the remainder is unexplained. For V, J and clone size, that table is used; D and trimming come from the DNA. This sample comprises 80,000 to 95,000 clones, about 71% of them detected only once. The ten top clones hold about 4.2% of the sample.

Collaborating institutions collected whole blood in K2EDTA tubes following their own protocols. For TCRbeta analysis, collaborator samples were shipped as frozen whole blood, as isolated PBMCs, or as DNA extracted from either sample type. CDR1 and CDR2 are drawn from the germline V gene: SGHRS, YFSETQ. The CDR3 contains 16 residues, cysteine and phenylalanine counted. The only DNA kept is the CDR3, 48 bases in frame from the first base. Trimming costs V 3 bases and J 1 base, and their ends lie 16 bases apart. This clone was detected only a few times. What antigen it recognizes has not been identified. No much larger clone exists at a distance of one base, and base qualities are not known.

The chain employs TRBV5-1 and TRBJ1-1; D gene: possibly TRBD1, on 6 matching bases. This sequence originates from a woman between 45 and 65 years old with acute or convalescent COVID-19. Material for sequencing was peripheral blood. Here the CDR3 is given as CASSSQTQGSNTEAFF. The sequenced DNA: TGCGCCAGCAGCTCCCAAACACAGGGCTCGAACACTGAAGCTTTCTTT.